This T cell receptor (beta chain) was sequenced during a study of shared clonotypes between healthy human individuals. Evenly divided among several immunoSEQ plates was the genomic DNA of each subset. Profiling relied on immunoSEQ multiplex PCR, and the TCRdb table lists in-frame clones only, not all of them. The sample holds roughly 2.5 million clones, approximately 92% seen once. A note on this clone: As yet, its antigen is unknown.

Donors were healthy HIV-negative adults without recent acute infections or vaccinations. Study-level findings and limits: Generation probabilities were higher for clonotypes shared across all four sorted-subset donors than for unshared ones.

The trim removed 0 bases at V and 7 bases at J, leaving 7 bases unmatched. The CDR3 covers 17 residues. CDR1 and CDR2 (germline): LGHNA, YSLEER. The TCR was taken from a man aged 18 to 30 in good health. Sequenced input: naive CD4+ T cells sorted from blood. Regarding subset: CD45RA+ positively selected. The genes are TRBV4-3 and TRBJ2-2; 11 bases match TRBD2. The CDR3 sequence: CASSQDPLAGVDGELFF. In DNA, the CDR3 is TGCGCCAGCAGCCAAGATCCACTAGCGGGAGTAGACGGGGAGCTGTTTTTT.